What follows is one T cell receptor (beta chain) and its context. Its antigen is as yet unknown. This entry belongs to a study of a mutant IDH1 vaccine in newly diagnosed glioma. The CDR3 contains 12 residues. Trimming took 1 base from V and 14 from J; bases not matched to a gene: 2. Per germline, CDR1 SGHDT and CDR2 YYEEEE. Time point here: week 47, end of study. Doses consisted of 300 ug of mutant IDH1 20-mer peptide each, paired with topical imiquimod. Profiling relied on immunoSEQ multiplex PCR, and the TCRdb table lists in-frame clones only, not all of them. Among tens of thousands of clones listed, approximately 79% were seen once.

The source of this sequence is a man between 18 and 35 years old with glioma. Some clones in this sample may be carry-over from other donors' samples. Sequenced material: PBMCs, taken from a glioma patient whose treatment included an IDH1 peptide vaccine. V is TRBV5-6 and J is TRBJ1-6, with TRBD1 identical over 8 bases. CDR3 in amino acids: CASSLTGGSLHF. The CDR3 coding sequence is TGTGCCAGCAGCTTGACAGGGGGATCCCTCCACTTT.